The 30 T cell receptor beta chains in this list originate from one sample, sequenced in a study of CD8+ T cells in alopecia areata. RNA extraction and reverse transcription yielded cDNA as sequencing template. TCRdb keeps only in-frame clones here, not all; method: immunoSEQ multiplex PCR. The table shows around 300,000 clones, with 60% occurring only once. The treatment denotes: oral pan-JAK inhibitor, 5-10 mg twice daily. The sequences come from CD4+ T cells sorted from blood, collected at week 52, from a patient treated with tofacitinib. Source of these receptors: a human donor with alopecia areata.

This chain uses TRBV7-2 with TRBJ1-5; D is possibly TRBD1 (5 bases). This CDR3 region has 15 residues. The germline gives CDR1 SGHTA, CDR2 FQGNSA. V was pared by 1 base and J by 5 bases, with 12 bases between. CDR3 DNA: TGTGCCAGCAGCTTAGACTTAGTGGGGGATCAGCCCCAGCATTTT. Protein product: CASSLDLVGDQPQHF.

The J gene is TRBJ2-5, the V gene TRBV7-2; TRBD2 matches 8 bases. The germline V gene has CDR1 SGHTA and CDR2 FQGNSA. Trimming at V came to 5 bases and at J to 4 bases, leaving 3 bases not matched to a gene. This CDR3 is 13 amino acids long. The CDR3: CASSVLAGETQYF. CDR3 DNA: TGTGCCAGCAGCGTCCTAGCGGGAGAGACCCAGTACTTC.

CDR3 nucleotide sequence: TGTGCCACCAGGACTAGCGGGGGTCCAGATACGCAGTATTTT. Its protein is CATRTSGGPDTQYF. This sequence joins TRBV19 and TRBJ2-3; 13 bases agree with TRBD2. CDR1 and CDR2 (germline): LNHDA, SQIVND (reference sequence). The CDR3 has 14 residues. The junction had 5 bases not matched to a gene; V was cut back by 10 bases and J by 4 bases.

This clone was recorded only once. This sample also contains other DNA sequences that code for the same CDR3. CDR3 DNA: TGTGCCAGCAGCTTAGGGGGACAGGGGTATTCACCCCTCCACTTT. Its protein is CASSLGGQGYSPLHF. The chain carries TRBV7-2 and TRBJ1-6; TRBD1 matches 10 bases. Trimming cost V 1 base and J 8 bases; bases outside gene matches: 2. This CDR3 has 15 amino acids. Germline V gene data show CDR1 as SGHTA and CDR2 as FQGNSA. Looking up the rest from reference TRBV7-2 and TRBJ1-6 gives the full variable domain: GAGVSQSPSNKVTEKGKDVELRCDPISGHTALYWYRQSLGQGLEFLIYFQGNSAPDKSGLPSDRFSAERTGGSVSTLTIQRTQQEDSAVYLCASSLGGQGYSPLHFGNGTRLTVT.

The chain recombines TRBV30 with TRBJ1-2; D may be TRBD1 (6 bases). Trimming pared 4 bases from V and 6 bases from J, leaving 12 bases between. The CDR3 covers 12 residues. CDR1 is GTSNPN, CDR2 SVGIG, per germline (reference sequence). The DNA of the CDR3 is TGTGCCTGGAATCAGGGGAAAGATGGCTACACCTTC. It specifies CAWNQGKDGYTF.

This chain uses TRBV25-1 with TRBJ1-2, with 9 bases lining up with TRBD1. Trimming took 3 bases from V and 6 from J; bases not matched to a gene: 8. This CDR3 is 15 amino acids long. CDR1 and CDR2 from the germline V gene are MGHDK and SYGVNS. The DNA for the CDR3 is TGTGCCAGCAGTGATACAGGGGGCCCAAAGGATGGCTACACCTTC. Its translation: CASSDTGGPKDGYTF.

V is TRBV30 and J is TRBJ1-2, with D possibly matching TRBD1 (5 bases). The CDR3 covers 11 residues. Trimming left V 8 bases short and J 4 bases short, with 11 bases between. CDR1 and CDR2 (germline): GTSNPN, SVGIG (reference sequence). The CDR3 sequence: CARSGLYGYTF. The CDR3 bases are TGTGCCCGGTCGGGACTCTATGGCTACACCTTC.

The V and J genes are TRBV27 and TRBJ2-7; D uncertain. Looked up from germline, CDR1 is MNHEY and CDR2 is SMNVEV (reference sequence). This CDR3 region has 17 residues. V lost 4 bases, J lost 5 bases, and 24 bases lay in between. The CDR3 region is CASSYVPPSIRTNEQYF. CDR3 sequence (DNA): TGTGCCAGCAGTTATGTGCCTCCCAGCATTCGGACCAACGAGCAGTACTTC.

This clone was observed once. The chain combines TRBV6-6 with TRBJ1-5, with D uncertain. This CDR3 comprises 15 residues. Germline V gives CDR1 MNHNY, CDR2 SVGAGI (reference sequence). V gave up 6 bases and J gave up 6 bases, with 18 bases separating them. In nucleotides, the CDR3 is TGTGCCAGCAGACACTCGACGGACCCTCCTCAGCCCCAGCATTTT. Protein product: CASRHSTDPPQPQHF.

The table lists this clone with a few counts. The chain uses TRBV2 and TRBJ1-5; TRBD1 agrees at 10 bases. The CDR3 extends over 16 amino acids. Germline values: CDR1 SNHLY, CDR2 FYNNEI. V was pared by 6 bases and J by 5 bases, with 10 bases of the junction left unmatched. CDR3 protein: CASSKHSGTGDQPQHF. The CDR3 DNA sequence: TGTGCCAGCAGCAAACATTCCGGGACAGGGGATCAGCCCCAGCATTTT.

The sample holds one count of this clone. V and J are TRBV27 and TRBJ2-2, with D unclear. Germline CDR1 reads MNHEY; CDR2 reads SMNVEV (reference sequence). V gave up 6 bases and J gave up 6 bases, with 11 bases separating them. The CDR3 runs 13 residues. CDR3 region: CASSPGWAGELFF. The CDR3, as DNA: TGTGCCAGCAGCCCCGGTTGGGCCGGGGAGCTGTTTTTT.

The J gene is TRBJ2-7, the V gene TRBV6-5; 9 nucleotides align to TRBD1. Germline loops: CDR1 MNHEY, CDR2 SVGAGI. The CDR3 is made up of 13 amino acids. V was pared by 4 bases and J by 6 bases, with 4 bases of the junction left unmatched. The CDR3 nucleotides read TGTGCCAGCAGTTTGGGACAGGGTGGCGAGCAGTACTTC. It yields the protein CASSLGQGGEQYF.

The chain has TRBV2 and TRBJ2-5, with 8 bases aligning to TRBD2. CDR1 is SNHLY and CDR2 is FYNNEI in the germline V gene. This CDR3 has 15 residues. Losses at the gene ends were 3 bases for V and 6 bases for J; bases not matched to a gene: 9. CDR3 sequence reads: CASSDIGGGLQTQYF. In nucleotides, the CDR3 is TGTGCCAGCAGTGACATCGGCGGGGGGTTACAGACCCAGTACTTC.

This clone occurred a few times. The V call is TRBV11-2, the J call TRBJ2-2, with D tentatively TRBD1 (5 bases). This CDR3 spans 16 amino acids. Germline lookup yields CDR1 SGHAT and CDR2 FQNNGV. The V end lost 4 bases, the J end lost 3 bases, and 15 bases lay between the germline ends. CDR3 amino acids: CASSYLPDRYTGELFF. The CDR3 DNA follows: TGTGCCAGCAGCTATCTTCCCGACAGATACACCGGGGAGCTGTTTTTT.

The chain uses TRBV29-1 and TRBJ2-5, with 9 bases aligning to TRBD1. Germline V gene lookup returns CDR1 SQVTM and CDR2 ANQGSEA. Trimming removed 6 bases from V and 5 bases from J; junction bases left unmatched: 7. The CDR3 loop spans 13 amino acids. CDR3 residues: CSVVKQGAETQYF. The DNA for the CDR3 is TGCAGCGTCGTCAAACAGGGGGCTGAGACCCAGTACTTC.

This CDR3 reads CSARDLDEQFF. DNA for the CDR3: TGCAGTGCTAGAGATCTGGATGAGCAGTTCTTC. This chain uses TRBV20-1 with TRBJ2-1; no firm D call. Trimming left V 0 bases short and J 8 bases short, with 5 bases between. Germline V lookup: CDR1 DFQATT, CDR2 SNEGSKA (reference sequence). The CDR3 runs 11 residues.

The V and J genes are TRBV6-6 and TRBJ1-2; 12 bases agree with TRBD1. The V and J ends lost 8 bases and 3 bases, in that order; junction bases with no gene match: 7. The CDR3 extends over 15 amino acids. From germline, CDR1 is MNHNY and CDR2 SVGAGI (reference sequence). The CDR3 region has the DNA TGTGCCAGCGTTGCGGGGACAGGGGGCGACTATGGCTACACCTTC. It is translated as CASVAGTGGDYGYTF.

This rearrangement joins TRBV9 to TRBJ1-1; D ambiguous. The CDR3 is made up of 13 amino acids. V lost 2 bases and J lost 3, with 8 bases in between. Germline CDR1 SGDLS, CDR2 YYNGEE. This chain's CDR3 is CASSVISDTEAFF. In DNA, the CDR3 is TGTGCCAGCAGCGTCATCTCGGACACTGAAGCTTTCTTT.

The count of this clone is one. The chain employs TRBV25-1 and TRBJ1-1; 7 bases align to TRBD1. Germline trimming cut 7 bases from V and 5 bases from J; bases unmatched to any gene: 1. The CDR3 has 11 residues. Germline V CDR1 and CDR2: MGHDK, SYGVNS. As DNA, the CDR3 is TGTGCCAGCACAGGGGGGACTGAAGCTTTCTTT. Its translation is CASTGGTEAFF.

The chain joins TRBV10-3 to TRBJ2-3; maybe TRBD2 (5 bases). V shed 7 bases and J shed 2 bases, with 16 bases lying between them. In germline, CDR1 is ENHRY, CDR2 SYGVKD. There are 15 residues in the CDR3. CDR3 sequence: CAITAGESSTDTQYF. The CDR3 coding sequence is TGTGCCATCACGGCCGGGGAGTCTTCCACAGATACGCAGTATTTT.

This clone came up a few times. The chain recombines TRBV7-2 with TRBJ2-2; D is perhaps TRBD1 (6 bases). V lost 2 bases and J 6 bases, leaving 16 bases between the germline ends. Germline V gene lookup returns CDR1 SGHTA and CDR2 FQGNSA. There are 16 residues in the CDR3. The CDR3 DNA reads TGTGCCAGCAGCTTACCCCGAACAGGGTTCGCCGGGGAGCTGTTTTTT. It yields the protein CASSLPRTGFAGELFF.

In this sample, this clone turned up many times. The J gene is TRBJ2-5, the V gene TRBV20-1; no definite D call. CDR1 and CDR2 from the germline V gene are DFQATT and SNEGSKA (reference sequence). Trimming removed 3 bases from V and 1 base from J, with 3 bases in between. This CDR3 comprises 11 residues. The CDR3 sequence is CSARSQETQYF. The CDR3 nucleotides are TGCAGTGCTAGGTCCCAAGAGACCCAGTACTTC.

This chain connects TRBV15 to TRBJ2-3; tentatively, D is TRBD2 (6 bases). This CDR3 spans 14 amino acids. V gave up 1 base and J gave up 4 bases, with 9 bases separating them. CDR1 is LNHNV, CDR2 YYDKDF, per germline (reference sequence). CDR3 DNA sequence: TGTGCCACCAGCAGAGGGGGGGAGGCAGATACGCAGTATTTT. Translation gives CATSRGGEADTQYF.

CDR3 sequence reads: CASSQDQWISWNTIYF. The CDR3 DNA reads as TGTGCCAGCAGCCAAGATCAGTGGATATCATGGAACACCATATATTTT. The chain combines TRBV4-2 with TRBJ1-3; no definite D call. This CDR3 contains 16 residues. Germline CDR1 LGHNA, CDR2 YNFKEQ. V dropped 0 bases and J dropped 7 bases, with 16 bases sitting between them.

This sequence joins TRBV5-1 and TRBJ2-7; 8 nucleotides align to TRBD2. Germline CDR1 reads SGHRS; CDR2 reads YFSETQ. The CDR3 sequence is 16 residues long. Trimming took 4 bases from V and 6 from J; bases not matched to a gene: 15. CDR3 in amino acids: CASSGSTGLESLEQYF. The CDR3 DNA sequence: TGCGCCAGCAGCGGAAGCACGGGACTAGAGTCTCTCGAGCAGTACTTC.

CDR3 region: CASSDQGNQPQHF. The DNA of the CDR3 is TGTGCCAGCAGTGACCAGGGAAATCAGCCCCAGCATTTT. This chain uses TRBV2 with TRBJ1-5; D may be TRBD1 (5 bases). Trimming removed 3 bases at V and 4 bases at J, with 7 bases between. This CDR3 contains 13 residues. The V gene's germline CDR1 is SNHLY and CDR2 FYNNEI.

V is TRBV29-1 and J is TRBJ2-5; TRBD1 matches at 10 bases. The CDR3 spans 16 residues. CDR1 is SQVTM and CDR2 is ANQGSEA in the germline V gene. Trimming removed 5 bases from V and 5 bases from J; junction bases left unmatched: 14. CDR3 protein: CSVRHIPDRGVETQYF. The CDR3 DNA is TGCAGCGTTCGCCATATCCCGGACAGGGGGGTGGAGACCCAGTACTTC.

Points on this clone: This specimen includes other DNA sequences encoding the same CDR3. CDR3 bases: TGTGCCACCAGCAGAGACTCTCAGCCCCAGCATTTT. Amino acid sequence: CATSRDSQPQHF. The J gene is TRBJ1-5, the V gene TRBV15; D unresolved. From germline, CDR1 is LNHNV and CDR2 YYDKDF (reference sequence). V lost 0 bases, J lost 6 bases, and 3 bases lay in between. The CDR3 covers 12 residues.

The CDR3 coding sequence is TGCGCCAGCAGTAGCGGGGGAGTCAATGAGCAGTTCTTC. Protein product: CASSSGGVNEQFF. This rearrangement joins TRBV5-1 to TRBJ2-1; 9 nucleotides match TRBD2. This CDR3 comprises 13 residues. Germline V gene sequence: CDR1 SGHRS, CDR2 YFSETQ. J gave up 6 bases and V 5 bases, and 3 bases lay outside the gene matches.

This clone was observed a handful of times. V usage is TRBV2 and J usage is TRBJ2-7; a weak D match, TRBD1 (6 bases). CDR1 is SNHLY, CDR2 FYNNEI, per germline. The CDR3 totals 15 residues. Trimming removed 6 bases at V and 6 bases at J, with 21 bases between. CDR3 in DNA: TGTGCCAGCAGAGCCGAGCAGGGGCCCGATTCCGAGCAGTACTTC. This gives the protein CASRAEQGPDSEQYF.